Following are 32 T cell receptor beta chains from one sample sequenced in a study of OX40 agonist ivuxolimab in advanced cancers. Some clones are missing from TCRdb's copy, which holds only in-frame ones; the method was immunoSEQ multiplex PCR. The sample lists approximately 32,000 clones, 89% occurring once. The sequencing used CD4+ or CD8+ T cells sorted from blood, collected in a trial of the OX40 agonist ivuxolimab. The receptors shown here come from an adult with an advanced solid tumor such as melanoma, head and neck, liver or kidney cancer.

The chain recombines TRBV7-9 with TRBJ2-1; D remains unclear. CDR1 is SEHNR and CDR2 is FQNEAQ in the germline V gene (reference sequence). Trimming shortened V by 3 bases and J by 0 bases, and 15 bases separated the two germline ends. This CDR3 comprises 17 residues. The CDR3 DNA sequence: TGTGCCAGCAGCTTTTTCCTAGTGCAGAGCTCCTACAATGAGCAGTTCTTC. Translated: CASSFFLVQSSYNEQFF.

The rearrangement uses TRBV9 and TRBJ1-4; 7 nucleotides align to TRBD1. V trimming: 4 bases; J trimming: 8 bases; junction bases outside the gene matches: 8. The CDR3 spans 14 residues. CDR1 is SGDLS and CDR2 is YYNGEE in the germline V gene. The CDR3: CASSLYGTDEKLFF. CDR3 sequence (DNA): TGTGCCAGCAGCCTTTACGGGACAGACGAAAAACTGTTTTTT.

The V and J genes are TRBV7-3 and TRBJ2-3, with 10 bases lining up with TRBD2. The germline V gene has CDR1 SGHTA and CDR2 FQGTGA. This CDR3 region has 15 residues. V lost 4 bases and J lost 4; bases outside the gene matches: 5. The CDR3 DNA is TGTGCCAGCAGCTCCCCGACTAGCGGGCCAGATACGCAGTATTTT. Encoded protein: CASSSPTSGPDTQYF.

The CDR3 protein is CASTPDSSYNEQFF. DNA of the CDR3: TGTGCCAGTACCCCGGACAGTTCCTACAATGAGCAGTTCTTC. The chain uses TRBV19 and TRBJ2-1; TRBD1 might be the D (6 bases). Trimming stripped 7 bases from V and 1 base from J, with 11 bases between. Germline CDR1 reads LNHDA; CDR2 reads SQIVND (reference sequence). The CDR3 has 14 residues.

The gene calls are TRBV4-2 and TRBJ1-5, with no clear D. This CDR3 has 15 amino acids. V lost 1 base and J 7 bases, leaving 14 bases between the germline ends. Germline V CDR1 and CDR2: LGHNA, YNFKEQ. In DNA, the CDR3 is TGTGCCAGCAGCCAAGTTGTCTCGGGTGAACAGCCCCAGCATTTT. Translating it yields CASSQVVSGEQPQHF.

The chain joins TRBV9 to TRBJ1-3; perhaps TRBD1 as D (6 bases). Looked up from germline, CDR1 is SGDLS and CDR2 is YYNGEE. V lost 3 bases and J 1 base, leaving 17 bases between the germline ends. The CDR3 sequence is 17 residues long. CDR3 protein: CASSASLGTKSGNTIYF. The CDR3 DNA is TGTGCCAGCAGCGCGTCCTTGGGGACAAAATCTGGAAACACCATATATTTT.

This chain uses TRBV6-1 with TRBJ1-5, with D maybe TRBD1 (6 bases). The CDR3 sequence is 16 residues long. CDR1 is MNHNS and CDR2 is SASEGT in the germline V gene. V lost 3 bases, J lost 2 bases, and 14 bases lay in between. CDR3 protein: CASSDGVWGRNQPQHF. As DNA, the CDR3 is TGTGCCAGCAGTGATGGAGTTTGGGGGCGCAATCAGCCCCAGCATTTT.

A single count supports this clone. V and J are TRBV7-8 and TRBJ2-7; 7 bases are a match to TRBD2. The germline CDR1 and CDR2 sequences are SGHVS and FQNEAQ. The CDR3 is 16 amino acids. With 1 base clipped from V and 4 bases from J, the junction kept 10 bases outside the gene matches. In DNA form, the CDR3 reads TGTGCCAGCAGCTTAGGGATGGTGGCTAGCGGATACGAGCAGTACTTC. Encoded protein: CASSLGMVASGYEQYF.

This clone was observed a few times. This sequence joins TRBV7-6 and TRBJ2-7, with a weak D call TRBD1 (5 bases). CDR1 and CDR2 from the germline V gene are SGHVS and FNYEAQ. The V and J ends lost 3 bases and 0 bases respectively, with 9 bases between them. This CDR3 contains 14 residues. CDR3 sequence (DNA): TGTGCCAGCAGCTTCCAGGACAACTCCTACGAGCAGTACTTC. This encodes CASSFQDNSYEQYF.

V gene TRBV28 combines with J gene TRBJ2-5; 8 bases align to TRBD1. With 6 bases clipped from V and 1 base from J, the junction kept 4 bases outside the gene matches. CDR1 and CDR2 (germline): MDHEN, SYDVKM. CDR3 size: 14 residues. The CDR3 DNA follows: TGTGCCAGCAGCTTACAGGGGGGCCAAGAGACCCAGTACTTC. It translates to CASSLQGGQETQYF. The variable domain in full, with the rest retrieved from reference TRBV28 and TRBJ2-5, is DVKVTQSSRYLVKRTGEKVFLECVQDMDHENMFWYRQDPGLGLRLIYFSYDVKMKEKGDIPEGYSVSREKKERFSLILESASTNQTSMYLCASSLQGGQETQYFGPGTRLLVL.

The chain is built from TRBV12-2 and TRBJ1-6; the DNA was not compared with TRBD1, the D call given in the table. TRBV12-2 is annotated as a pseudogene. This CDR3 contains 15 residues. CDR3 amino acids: CASRQTGDKNSPLHF. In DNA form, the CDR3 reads TGTGCAAGTCGCCAAACAGGGGATAAGAATTCACCCCTCCACTTT.

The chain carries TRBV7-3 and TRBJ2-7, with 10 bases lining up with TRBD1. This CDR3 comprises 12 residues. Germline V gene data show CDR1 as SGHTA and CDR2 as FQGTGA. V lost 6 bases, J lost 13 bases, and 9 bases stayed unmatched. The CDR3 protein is CASSTDRGRLYF. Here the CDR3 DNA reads TGTGCCAGCAGTACCGACAGGGGGCGCCTATACTTC.

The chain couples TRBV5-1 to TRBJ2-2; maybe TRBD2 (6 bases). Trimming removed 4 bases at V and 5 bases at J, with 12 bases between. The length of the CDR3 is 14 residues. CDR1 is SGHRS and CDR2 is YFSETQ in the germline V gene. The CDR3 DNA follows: TGCGCCAGCAGCCGGGACTCGGGAACCGGGGAGCTGTTTTTT. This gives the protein CASSRDSGTGELFF.

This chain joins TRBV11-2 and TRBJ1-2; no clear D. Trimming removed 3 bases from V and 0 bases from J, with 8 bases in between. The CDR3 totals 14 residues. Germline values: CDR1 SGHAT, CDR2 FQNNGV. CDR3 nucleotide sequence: TGTGCCAGCAGCTTTCTGGGTGCTAACTATGGCTACACCTTC. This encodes CASSFLGANYGYTF. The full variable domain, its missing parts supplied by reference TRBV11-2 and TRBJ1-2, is EAGVAQSPRYKIIEKRQSVAFWCNPISGHATLYWYQQILGQGPKLLIQFQNNGVVDDSQLPKDRFSAERLKGVDSTLKIQPAKLEDSAVYLCASSFLGANYGYTFGSGTRLTVV.

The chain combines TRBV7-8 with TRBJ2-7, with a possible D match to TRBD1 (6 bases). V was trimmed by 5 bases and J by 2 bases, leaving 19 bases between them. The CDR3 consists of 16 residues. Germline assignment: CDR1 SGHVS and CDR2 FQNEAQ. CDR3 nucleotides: TGTGCCAGCAGCCCCACGTCAAACAGGGAAACCTACGAGCAGTACTTC. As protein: CASSPTSNRETYEQYF.

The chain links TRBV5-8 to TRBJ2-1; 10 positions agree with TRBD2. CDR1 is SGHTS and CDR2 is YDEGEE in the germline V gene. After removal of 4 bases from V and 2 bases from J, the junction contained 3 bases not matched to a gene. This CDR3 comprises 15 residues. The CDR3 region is CASSRGTSAYNEQFF. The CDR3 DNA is TGTGCCAGCAGCCGGGGGACTAGCGCCTACAATGAGCAGTTCTTC. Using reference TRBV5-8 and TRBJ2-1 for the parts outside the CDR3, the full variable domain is EAGVTQSPTHLIKTRGQQATLRCSPISGHTSVYWYQQALGLGLQFLLWYDEGEERNRGNFPPRFSGRQFPNYSSELNVNALELEDSALYLCASSRGTSAYNEQFFGPGTRLTVL.

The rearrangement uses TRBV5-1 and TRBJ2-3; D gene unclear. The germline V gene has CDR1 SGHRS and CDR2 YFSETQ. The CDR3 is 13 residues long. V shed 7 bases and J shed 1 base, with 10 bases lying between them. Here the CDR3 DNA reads TGCGCCAGCCATCTAACAGGCACAGATACGCAGTATTTT. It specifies CASHLTGTDTQYF.

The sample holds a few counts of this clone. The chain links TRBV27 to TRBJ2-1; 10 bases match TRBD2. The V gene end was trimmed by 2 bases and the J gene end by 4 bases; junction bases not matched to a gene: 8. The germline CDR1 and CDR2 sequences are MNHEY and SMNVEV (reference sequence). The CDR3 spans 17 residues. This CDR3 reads CASSLAPWTSGYNEQFF. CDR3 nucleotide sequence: TGTGCCAGCAGTTTAGCACCCTGGACTAGCGGTTACAATGAGCAGTTCTTC.

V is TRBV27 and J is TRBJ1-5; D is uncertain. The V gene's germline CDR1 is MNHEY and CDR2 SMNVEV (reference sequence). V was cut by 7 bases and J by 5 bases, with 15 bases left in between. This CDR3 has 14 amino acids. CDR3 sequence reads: CASKSGNIYQPQHF. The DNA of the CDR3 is TGTGCCAGCAAGTCGGGTAACATTTATCAGCCCCAGCATTTT.

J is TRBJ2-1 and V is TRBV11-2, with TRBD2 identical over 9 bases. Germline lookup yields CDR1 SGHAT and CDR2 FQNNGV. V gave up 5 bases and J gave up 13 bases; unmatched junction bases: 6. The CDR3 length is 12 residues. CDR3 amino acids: CASSAGLAIQFF. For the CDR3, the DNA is TGTGCCAGCAGCGCGGGACTAGCAATTCAGTTCTTC.

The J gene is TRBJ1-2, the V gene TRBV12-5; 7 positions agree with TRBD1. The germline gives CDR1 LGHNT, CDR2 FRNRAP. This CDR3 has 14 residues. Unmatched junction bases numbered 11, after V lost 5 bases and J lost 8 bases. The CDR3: CASGVGQPRGGYTF. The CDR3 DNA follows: TGTGCTAGTGGTGTGGGACAGCCCCGCGGGGGCTACACCTTC. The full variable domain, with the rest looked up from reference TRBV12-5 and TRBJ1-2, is DARVTQTPRHKVTEMGQEVTMRCQPILGHNTVFWYRQTMMQGLELLAYFRNRAPLDDSGMPKDRFSAEMPDATLATLKIQPSEPRDSAVYFCASGVGQPRGGYTFGSGTRLTVV.

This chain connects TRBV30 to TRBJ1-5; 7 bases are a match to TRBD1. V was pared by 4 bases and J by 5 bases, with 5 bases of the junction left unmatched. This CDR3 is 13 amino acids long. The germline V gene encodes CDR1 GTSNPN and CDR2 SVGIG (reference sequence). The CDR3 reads CAWNRGSDQPQHF. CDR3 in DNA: TGTGCCTGGAACAGGGGATCGGATCAGCCCCAGCATTTT.

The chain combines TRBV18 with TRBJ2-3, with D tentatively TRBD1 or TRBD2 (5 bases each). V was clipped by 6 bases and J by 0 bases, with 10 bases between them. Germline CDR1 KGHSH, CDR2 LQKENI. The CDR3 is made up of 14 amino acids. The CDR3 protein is CASSARESTDTQYF. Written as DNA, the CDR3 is TGTGCCAGCTCGGCCAGGGAGAGCACAGATACGCAGTATTTT.

The CDR3 DNA is TGTGCCATCAGGGACGGGACAGGGGGTTACGAGCAGTACTTC. Amino acids: CAIRDGTGGYEQYF. The V call is TRBV10-3, the J call TRBJ2-7; 11 bases fit TRBD1. Unmatched junction bases numbered 5, after V lost 6 bases and J lost 4 bases. This CDR3 has 14 residues. Germline CDR1 is ENHRY and CDR2 is SYGVKD.

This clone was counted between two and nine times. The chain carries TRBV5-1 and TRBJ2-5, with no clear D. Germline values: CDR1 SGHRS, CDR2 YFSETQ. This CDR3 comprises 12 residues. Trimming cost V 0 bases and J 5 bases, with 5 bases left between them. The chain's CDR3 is CASSLEAETQYF. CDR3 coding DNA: TGCGCCAGCAGCTTGGAAGCCGAGACCCAGTACTTC.

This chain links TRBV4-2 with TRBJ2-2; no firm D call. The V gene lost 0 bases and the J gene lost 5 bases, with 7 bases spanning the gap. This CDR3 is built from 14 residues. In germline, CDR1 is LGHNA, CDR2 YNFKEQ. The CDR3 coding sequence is TGTGCCAGCAGCCAAGAAGGGCGGACCGGGGAGCTGTTTTTT. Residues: CASSQEGRTGELFF.

Here the CDR3 reads CASSPPGGPYEQFF. Written as DNA, the CDR3 is TGTGCCAGCTCACCACCGGGAGGGCCCTATGAGCAGTTCTTC. The J gene is TRBJ2-1, the V gene TRBV18, with 7 bases identical to TRBD2. Germline V CDR1 and CDR2: KGHSH, LQKENI. CDR3 length equals 14 residues. With V trimmed by 0 bases and J by 8 bases, 4 bases remained unmatched.

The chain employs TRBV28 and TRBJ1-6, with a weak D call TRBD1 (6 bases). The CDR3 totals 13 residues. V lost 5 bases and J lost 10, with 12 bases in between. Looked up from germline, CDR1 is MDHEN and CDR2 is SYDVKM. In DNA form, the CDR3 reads TGTGCCAGCAGTCAGGGGTGGCGGTCACCCCTCCACTTT. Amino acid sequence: CASSQGWRSPLHF.

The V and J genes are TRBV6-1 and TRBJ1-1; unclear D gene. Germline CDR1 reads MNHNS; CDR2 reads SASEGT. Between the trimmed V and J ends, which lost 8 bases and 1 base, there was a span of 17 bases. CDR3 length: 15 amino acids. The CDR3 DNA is TGTGCCAGCCTCTCAGAAAAACGGGCGAACACTGAAGCTTTCTTT. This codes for CASLSEKRANTEAFF.

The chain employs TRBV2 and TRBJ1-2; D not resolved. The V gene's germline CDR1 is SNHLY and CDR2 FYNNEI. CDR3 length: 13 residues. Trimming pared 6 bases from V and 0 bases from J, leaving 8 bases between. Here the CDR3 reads CASSDGANYGYTF. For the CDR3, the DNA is TGTGCCAGCAGCGACGGGGCTAACTATGGCTACACCTTC.

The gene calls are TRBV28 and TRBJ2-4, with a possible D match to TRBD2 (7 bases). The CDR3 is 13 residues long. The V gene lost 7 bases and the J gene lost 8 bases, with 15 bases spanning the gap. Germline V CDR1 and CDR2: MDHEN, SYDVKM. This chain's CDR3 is CASNRGGQYIQYF. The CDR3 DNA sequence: TGTGCCAGCAATCGCGGGGGACAATACATTCAGTACTTC.

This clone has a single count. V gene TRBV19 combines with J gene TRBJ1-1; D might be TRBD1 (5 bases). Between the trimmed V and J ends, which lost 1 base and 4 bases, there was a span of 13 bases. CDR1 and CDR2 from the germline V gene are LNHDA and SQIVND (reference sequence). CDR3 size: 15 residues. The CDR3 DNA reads TGTGCCAGTAGTATAGCGGTAGGGGCGGGCACTGAAGCTTTCTTT. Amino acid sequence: CASSIAVGAGTEAFF.